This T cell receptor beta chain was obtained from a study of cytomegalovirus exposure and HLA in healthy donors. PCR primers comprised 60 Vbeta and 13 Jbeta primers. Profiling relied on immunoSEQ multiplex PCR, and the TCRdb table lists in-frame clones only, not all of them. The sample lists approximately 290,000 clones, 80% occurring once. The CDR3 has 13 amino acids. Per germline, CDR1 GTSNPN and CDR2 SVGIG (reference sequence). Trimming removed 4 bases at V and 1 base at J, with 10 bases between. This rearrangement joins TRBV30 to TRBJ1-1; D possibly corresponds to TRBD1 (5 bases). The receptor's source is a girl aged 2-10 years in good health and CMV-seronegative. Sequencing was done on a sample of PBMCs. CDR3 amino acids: CAWNWGKNTEAFF. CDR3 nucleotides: TGTGCCTGGAACTGGGGCAAGAACACTGAAGCTTTCTTT.